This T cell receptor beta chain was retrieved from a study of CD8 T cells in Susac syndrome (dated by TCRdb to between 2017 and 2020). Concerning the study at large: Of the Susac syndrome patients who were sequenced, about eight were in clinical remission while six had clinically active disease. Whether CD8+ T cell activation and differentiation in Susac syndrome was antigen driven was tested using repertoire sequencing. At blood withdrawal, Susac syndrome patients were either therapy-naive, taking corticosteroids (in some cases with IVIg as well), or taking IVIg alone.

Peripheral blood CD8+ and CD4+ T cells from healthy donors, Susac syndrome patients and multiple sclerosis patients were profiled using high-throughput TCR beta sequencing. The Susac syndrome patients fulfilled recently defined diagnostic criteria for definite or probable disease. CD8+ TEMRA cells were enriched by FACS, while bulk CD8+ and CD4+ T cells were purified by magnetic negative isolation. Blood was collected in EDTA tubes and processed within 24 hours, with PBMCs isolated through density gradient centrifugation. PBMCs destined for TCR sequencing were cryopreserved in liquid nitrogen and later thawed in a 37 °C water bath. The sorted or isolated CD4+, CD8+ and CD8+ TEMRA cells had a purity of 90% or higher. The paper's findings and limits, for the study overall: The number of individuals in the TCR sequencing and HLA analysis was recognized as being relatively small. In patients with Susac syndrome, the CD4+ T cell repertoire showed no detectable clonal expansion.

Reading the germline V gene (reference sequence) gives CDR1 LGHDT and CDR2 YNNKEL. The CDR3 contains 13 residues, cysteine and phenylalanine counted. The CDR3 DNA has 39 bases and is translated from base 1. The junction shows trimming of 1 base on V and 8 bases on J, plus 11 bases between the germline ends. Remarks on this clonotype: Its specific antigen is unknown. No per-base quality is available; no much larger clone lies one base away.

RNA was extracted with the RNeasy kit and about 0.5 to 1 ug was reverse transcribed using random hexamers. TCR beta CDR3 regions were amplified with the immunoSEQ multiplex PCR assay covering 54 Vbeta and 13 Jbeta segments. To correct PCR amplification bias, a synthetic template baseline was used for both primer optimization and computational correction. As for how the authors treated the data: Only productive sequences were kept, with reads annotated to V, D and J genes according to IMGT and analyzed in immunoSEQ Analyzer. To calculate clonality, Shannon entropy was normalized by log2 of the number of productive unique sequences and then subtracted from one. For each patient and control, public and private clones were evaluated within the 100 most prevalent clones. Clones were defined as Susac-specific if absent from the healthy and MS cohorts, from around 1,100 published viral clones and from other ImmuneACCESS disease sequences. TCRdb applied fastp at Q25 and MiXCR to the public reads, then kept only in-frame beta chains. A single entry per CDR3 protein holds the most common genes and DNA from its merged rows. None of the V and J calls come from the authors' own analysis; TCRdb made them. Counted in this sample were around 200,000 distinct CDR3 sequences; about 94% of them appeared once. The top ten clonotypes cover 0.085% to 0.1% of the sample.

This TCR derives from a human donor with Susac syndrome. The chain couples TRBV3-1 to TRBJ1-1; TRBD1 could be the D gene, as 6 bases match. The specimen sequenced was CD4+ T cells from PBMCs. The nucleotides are TGTGCCAGCAGCCAAGTTTCGGGGACAGAAGCTTTCTTT. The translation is CASSQVSGTEAFF. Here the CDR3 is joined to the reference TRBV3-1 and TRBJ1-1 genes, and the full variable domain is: DTAVSQTPKYLVTQMGNDKSIKCEQNLGHDTMYWYKQDSKKFLKIMFSYNNKELIINETVPNRFSPKSPDKAHLNLHINSLELGDSAVYFCASSQVSGTEAFFGQGTRLTVV.